Sequencing of this TCR beta chain was carried out in a study of blood T cell repertoires in COVID-19. Measured with immunoSEQ multiplex PCR; TCRdb has only the in-frame clones, and not every one. The table has fewer than 500,000 clones, 70% to 90% seen once; the top ten hold 1% to 1.5%. V gave up 2 bases and J gave up 7 bases; unmatched junction bases: 4. CDR1 MNHEY and CDR2 SMNVEV come from the germline V gene (reference sequence). This CDR3 spans 14 amino acids. The chain carries TRBV27 and TRBJ2-1; 8 bases match TRBD1. The sequence was collected from a man aged 25 to 45 who had recovered from COVID-19. Sequenced sample: PBMCs or T cells enriched from blood (not recorded which). CDR3 residues: CASSLGQGANEQFF. The CDR3 DNA reads as TGTGCCAGCAGTTTAGGCCAGGGGGCAAATGAGCAGTTCTTC.